These 28 T cell receptor beta chains originate from one sample sequenced in a study of CD8 T cells in Susac syndrome. After extraction with the RNeasy kit, roughly 0.45 to 1 ug of the RNA was reverse transcribed using random hexamers. Using its own MiXCR run on the immunoSEQ multiplex PCR reads, TCRdb lists one record per CDR3 protein. The table lists 100,000 to 150,000 distinct CDR3 sequences, 90% to 95% of them singletons. The sequenced material came from CD4+ T cells from PBMCs. The receptors were gathered from a human donor in good health.

The V call is TRBV30, the J call TRBJ2-5; D not certain. The germline V and J ends were trimmed by 1 base and 7 bases, with 13 bases remaining between them. The CDR3 is made up of 13 amino acids. Germline CDR1 GTSNPN, CDR2 SVGIG (reference sequence). The chain's CDR3 is CAWSEVTSGTQYF. The CDR3 region has the DNA TGTGCCTGGAGTGAGGTCACTTCAGGGACCCAGTACTTC.

A single count supports this clonotype. The chain recombines TRBV7-2 with TRBJ2-7; the D is unclear. V was clipped by 3 bases and J by 5 bases, with 5 bases between them. This CDR3 comprises 11 residues. CDR1 is SGHTA and CDR2 is FQGNSA in the germline V gene. The CDR3 nucleotides read TGTGCCAGCAGCTTTAGGAACGAGCAGTACTTC. Amino acids: CASSFRNEQYF.

This chain links TRBV6-1 with TRBJ2-3, with D possibly being TRBD1 (5 bases). Trimming took off 2 bases at V and 4 bases at J, with 13 bases between the two ends. The CDR3 has 15 amino acids. Germline V CDR1 and CDR2: MNHNS, SASEGT. CDR3 DNA: TGTGCCAGCAGTGAACAGCCAGGGCGAGCAGATACGCAGTATTTT. Residues: CASSEQPGRADTQYF.

V and J are TRBV6-6 and TRBJ2-1, with D possibly matching TRBD2 (5 bases). Germline V lookup: CDR1 MNHNY, CDR2 SVGAGI (reference sequence). The CDR3 is made up of 12 amino acids. The V end was cut by 5 bases, the J end by 8 bases, with 10 bases between. CDR3 residues: CASSGAGYEQFF. Written as DNA, the CDR3 is TGTGCCAGCAGTGGTGCGGGTTATGAGCAGTTCTTC.

The chain combines TRBV3-1 with TRBJ2-7; D remains unclear. V lost 1 base and J 3 bases, leaving 7 bases between the germline ends. The CDR3 covers 13 residues. Germline V gene sequence: CDR1 LGHDT, CDR2 YNNKEL (reference sequence). The CDR3 DNA sequence: TGTGCCAGCAGCCAAGCGTCAGGCTACGAGCAGTACTTC. This sequence encodes CASSQASGYEQYF.

The rearrangement links TRBV20-1 to TRBJ2-3, with TRBD1 matching 8 bases. V lost 8 bases and J lost 4; bases outside the gene matches: 11. This CDR3 region has 14 residues. Germline V gene lookup returns CDR1 DFQATT and CDR2 SNEGSKA (reference sequence). The CDR3, as DNA: TGCAGTCATTCCGGGACAGGAAACTCAGATACGCAGTATTTT. This translates into CSHSGTGNSDTQYF.

The CDR3 DNA is TGTGCCAGCAGCCAGACCGGGACAGATTCCTACGAGCAGTACTTC. It codes for CASSQTGTDSYEQYF. J is TRBJ2-7 and V is TRBV7-9, with 7 bases fitting TRBD1. The germline CDR1 and CDR2 sequences are SEHNR and FQNEAQ (reference sequence). The CDR3 runs to 15 residues. Unmatched junction bases numbered 8, after V lost 5 bases and J lost 1 base.

This clonotype was seen just once. The genes are TRBV12-3 or TRBV12-4 and TRBJ1-1, with D possibly TRBD1 on 5 matching bases. The CDR3 consists of 14 residues. V was cut by 3 bases and J by 1 base, with 9 bases left in between. The CDR3 sequence is CASSFRDGNTEAFF. The CDR3 coding sequence is TGTGCCAGCAGTTTCCGGGACGGGAACACTGAAGCTTTCTTT.

The V gene is TRBV20-1, the J gene TRBJ2-7, with 12 bases aligning to TRBD2. J gave up 2 bases and V 5 bases, and 4 bases lay outside the gene matches. The germline V gene encodes CDR1 DFQATT and CDR2 SNEGSKA (reference sequence). The CDR3 totals 14 residues. CDR3: CSAPRTSGAYEQYF. In nucleotides, the CDR3 is TGCAGTGCTCCACGGACTAGCGGGGCCTACGAGCAGTACTTC.

CDR3 sequence (DNA): TGTGCCAGTGTCGGACAGGGTGGTGAGCAGTTCTTC. This translates into CASVGQGGEQFF. This sequence joins TRBV19 and TRBJ2-1; 8 bases line up with TRBD1. CDR1 and CDR2 (germline): LNHDA, SQIVND (reference sequence). The CDR3 loop spans 12 amino acids. Trimming took 8 bases from V and 9 from J; bases not matched to a gene: 6.

The chain couples TRBV2 to TRBJ1-1; tentatively, D is TRBD1 (6 bases). Trimming took 6 bases from V and 4 from J, leaving 21 bases between them. The CDR3 loop spans 16 amino acids. Germline V gene sequence: CDR1 SNHLY, CDR2 FYNNEI. The CDR3 reads CASRTGGEMGFTEAFF. The CDR3 DNA follows: TGTGCCAGCAGGACGGGGGGCGAGATGGGGTTCACTGAAGCTTTCTTT. Filled out from reference TRBV2 and TRBJ1-1, the complete variable domain reads EPEVTQTPSHQVTQMGQEVILRCVPISNHLYFYWYRQILGQKVEFLVSFYNNEISEKSEIFDDQFSVERPDGSNFTLKIRSTKLEDSAMYFCASRTGGEMGFTEAFFGQGTRLTVV.

The rearrangement joins TRBV20-1 to TRBJ2-2; D is unclear. Trimming shortened V by 5 bases and J by 3 bases, and 4 bases separated the two germline ends. CDR3 length: 11 residues. Germline assignment: CDR1 DFQATT and CDR2 SNEGSKA (reference sequence). CDR3 region: CSAPDTGELFF. As DNA, the CDR3 is TGCAGTGCTCCAGACACCGGGGAGCTGTTTTTT.

The chain is built from TRBV30 and TRBJ1-5; a weak D match, TRBD1 (5 bases). In germline, CDR1 is GTSNPN, CDR2 SVGIG (reference sequence). The V end was cut by 1 base, the J end by 0 bases, with 13 bases between. The CDR3 is 16 residues long. The CDR3, as DNA: TGTGCCTGGAGTGGAGGGGCCCTCGTTAGCAATCAGCCCCAGCATTTT. It yields the protein CAWSGGALVSNQPQHF.

The genes are TRBV9 and TRBJ2-2; TRBD2 is a possible D gene (6 bases). V lost 0 bases and J lost 4, with 10 bases in between. The CDR3 is made up of 15 amino acids. Germline CDR1 and CDR2: SGDLS and YYNGEE. CDR3 loop: CASSVGRDGTGELFF. Here the CDR3 DNA reads TGTGCCAGCAGCGTAGGGCGGGATGGCACCGGGGAGCTGTTTTTT.

The genes are TRBV28 and TRBJ1-5; a possible D gene is TRBD1 (5 bases). CDR1 is MDHEN, CDR2 SYDVKM, per germline. V lost 8 bases to trimming and J lost 1 base, with 18 bases between them. The CDR3 consists of 16 residues. The CDR3 reads CASVASSGRSNQPQHF. The CDR3 bases are TGTGCCAGCGTGGCCAGCTCAGGGCGAAGCAATCAGCCCCAGCATTTT.

The rearrangement links TRBV7-9 to TRBJ2-3; the D gene is possibly TRBD2 (7 bases). Germline CDR1 is SEHNR and CDR2 is FQNEAQ (reference sequence). CDR3 size: 14 residues. V lost 6 bases to trimming and J lost 6 bases, with 16 bases between them. The CDR3 DNA reads TGTGCCAGCAGAGAACGGGGGGCTCTGGATACGCAGTATTTT. Translating gives CASRERGALDTQYF.

The rearrangement joins TRBV28 to TRBJ2-2; the D gene is possibly TRBD1 (5 bases). This CDR3 has 15 amino acids. V dropped 11 bases and J dropped 5 bases, with 21 bases sitting between them. Germline CDR1 and CDR2: MDHEN and SYDVKM. The CDR3 nucleotides are TGTGCCGCATCGCCCAACGACAGATTTACCGGGGAGCTGTTTTTT. It codes for CAASPNDRFTGELFF.

The rearrangement uses TRBV5-6 and TRBJ2-1; TRBD2 matches at 7 bases. Germline V gene lookup returns CDR1 SGHDT and CDR2 YYEEEE. V trimming: 6 bases; J trimming: 4 bases; junction bases outside the gene matches: 10. This CDR3 region has 15 residues. For the CDR3, the DNA is TGTGCCAGCACCGTTCGCGGGAGTGGGTACAATGAGCAGTTCTTC. It yields the protein CASTVRGSGYNEQFF.

CDR3: CASSSDRGGYGYTF. The CDR3 nucleotides are TGTGCCAGCAGCTCGGACAGGGGTGGCTATGGCTACACCTTC. The chain combines TRBV5-4 with TRBJ1-2; 9 nucleotides agree with TRBD1. This CDR3 has 14 residues. Germline V gene sequence: CDR1 SGHNT, CDR2 YYREEE (reference sequence). Losses at the gene ends were 3 bases for V and 4 bases for J; bases not matched to a gene: 4.

The chain links TRBV20-1 to TRBJ2-7; TRBD1 agrees at 7 bases. Looked up from germline, CDR1 is DFQATT and CDR2 is SNEGSKA (reference sequence). After removal of 6 bases from V and 4 bases from J, the junction contained 12 bases not matched to a gene. CDR3 size: 14 residues. In DNA, the CDR3 is TGCAGTGCCCTATTGGTACAGGGGAAATACGAGCAGTACTTC. Its translation is CSALLVQGKYEQYF.

This chain uses TRBV13 with TRBJ2-7, with D unresolved. The CDR3 covers 15 residues. The V end lost 3 bases, the J end lost 3 bases, and 15 bases lay between the germline ends. Germline assignment: CDR1 PRHDT and CDR2 FYEKMQ (reference sequence). CDR3 bases: TGTGCCAGCAGCTTTAGGGCTGGGCTGCACTACGAGCAGTACTTC. Protein product: CASSFRAGLHYEQYF.

The chain joins TRBV6-5 to TRBJ2-5, with TRBD1 matching over 7 bases. Germline V gene data show CDR1 as MNHEY and CDR2 as SVGAGI. This CDR3 has 14 amino acids. V shed 4 bases and J 7 bases; nucleotides not matched to a gene: 9. In DNA form, the CDR3 reads TGTGCCAGCAGTTTTGGGACAGTTAGGGCGACCCAGTACTTC. Amino acids: CASSFGTVRATQYF.

The rearrangement joins TRBV6-5 to TRBJ1-1; D might be TRBD1 (5 bases). The germline CDR1 and CDR2 sequences are MNHEY and SVGAGI. Trimming took off 5 bases at V and 2 bases at J, with 15 bases between the two ends. This CDR3 region has 15 residues. The CDR3: CASSTLWRGNTEAFF. The DNA for the CDR3 is TGTGCCAGCAGTACCTTATGGAGGGGTAACACTGAAGCTTTCTTT.

The chain joins TRBV15 to TRBJ2-7; 9 bases are shared with TRBD1. The V and J ends lost 4 bases and 4 bases, in that order; junction bases with no gene match: 8. Germline values: CDR1 LNHNV, CDR2 YYDKDF (reference sequence). The CDR3 is made up of 15 amino acids. Here the CDR3 DNA reads TGTGCCACCAGCACCACAGGGGGCTCCCGGTACGAGCAGTACTTC. Translating gives CATSTTGGSRYEQYF. The variable domain in full, completed from reference TRBV15 and TRBJ2-7, reads DAMVIQNPRYQVTQFGKPVTLSCSQTLNHNVMYWYQQKSSQAPKLLFHYYDKDFNNEADTPDNFQSRRPNTSFCFLDIRSPGLGDTAMYLCATSTTGGSRYEQYFGPGTRLTVT.

This clonotype is a singleton in its sample. The chain combines TRBV7-9 with TRBJ2-7; D not certain. The CDR3 extends over 15 amino acids. V was pared by 5 bases and J by 2 bases, with 16 bases between. Germline CDR1 SEHNR, CDR2 FQNEAQ (reference sequence). CDR3 DNA sequence: TGTGCCAGCAGCCCTCTGTCGGGCGGACCCTACGAGCAGTACTTC. Its protein product is CASSPLSGGPYEQYF.

The rearrangement uses TRBV2 and TRBJ2-2; D possibly corresponds to TRBD1 (6 bases). The CDR3 has 14 residues. From germline, CDR1 is SNHLY and CDR2 FYNNEI. Trimming removed 5 bases at V and 7 bases at J, with 14 bases between. DNA of the CDR3: TGTGCCAGCAGTCGGAACAGGGCTGGCGGGGAGCTGTTTTTT. The encoded protein is CASSRNRAGGELFF.

This chain uses TRBV18 with TRBJ2-7, with a weak D call TRBD1 (5 bases). The germline gives CDR1 KGHSH, CDR2 LQKENI. The CDR3 extends over 15 amino acids. Trimming pared 1 base from V and 5 bases from J, leaving 15 bases between. This chain's CDR3 is CASSPQDSAADEQYF. In nucleotides, the CDR3 is TGTGCCAGCTCACCACAAGACAGTGCCGCGGACGAGCAGTACTTC.

This chain joins TRBV7-2 and TRBJ2-6; possibly TRBD2 for D (5 bases). The germline CDR1 and CDR2 sequences are SGHTA and FQGNSA. The CDR3 runs to 16 residues. Trimming stripped 0 bases from V and 3 bases from J, with 9 bases between. Written as DNA, the CDR3 is TGTGCCAGCAGCTTAGCGGGCGGACTTGGGGCCAACGTCCTGACTTTC. It codes for CASSLAGGLGANVLTF. Full variable domain (remainder filled in from reference TRBV7-2 and TRBJ2-6): GAGVSQSPSNKVTEKGKDVELRCDPISGHTALYWYRQSLGQGLEFLIYFQGNSAPDKSGLPSDRFSAERTGGSVSTLTIQRTQQEDSAVYLCASSLAGGLGANVLTFGAGSRLTVL.